Following are 28 T cell receptor beta chains from one sample sequenced in a study of early T cells in non-severe SARS-CoV-2 infection. TCRdb analysed the 5' RACE reads with MiXCR anew, one entry per CDR3 protein. The table has about 56,000 distinct CDR3 sequences, 8% to 11% seen once. The sequenced sample consisted of whole blood. These receptors all stem from an adult who was a healthcare worker with PCR-confirmed SARS-CoV-2 infection or an uninfected control (not recorded which).

This clonotype was observed many times. The V gene is TRBV29-1, the J gene TRBJ2-1; D tentatively fits TRBD1 or TRBD2 (5 bases each). Looked up from germline, CDR1 is SQVTM and CDR2 is ANQGSEA. With 6 bases removed from V and 0 bases from J, the gap between germline ends came to 15 bases. This CDR3 spans 15 amino acids. The CDR3 region has the DNA TGCAGCGTGGGACCGCCACGGGGCTCCTACAATGAGCAGTTCTTC. Amino acids: CSVGPPRGSYNEQFF.

This clonotype was recorded at least ten times. This chain joins TRBV18 and TRBJ1-2; D is unresolved. The CDR3 consists of 16 residues. The germline V gene has CDR1 KGHSH and CDR2 LQKENI. Deletions cut 1 base from V and 6 bases from J, with 18 bases between. CDR3 loop: CASSPLPGSQQDGYTF. CDR3 DNA sequence: TGTGCCAGCTCACCACTCCCCGGTTCGCAGCAGGATGGCTACACCTTC.

This clonotype was found many times. The chain combines TRBV29-1 with TRBJ1-4; TRBD1 is a possible D gene (6 bases). Germline V lookup: CDR1 SQVTM, CDR2 ANQGSEA. Trimming took 7 bases from V and 3 from J, leaving 12 bases between them. The CDR3 covers 13 residues. CDR3 in amino acids: CSAGGGPNEKLFF. In nucleotides, the CDR3 is TGCAGCGCGGGGGGGGGCCCTAATGAAAAACTGTTTTTT.

The table lists this clonotype with a few counts. The CDR3 bases are TGTGCCAGCCAAAATGGAGGGACACTAAACATTCAGTACTTC. The encoded protein is CASQNGGTLNIQYF. J is TRBJ2-4 and V is TRBV18; either TRBD1 or TRBD2 may fit D (6 bases each). V was pared by 8 bases and J by 6 bases, with 17 bases between. The CDR3 loop spans 14 amino acids. Germline V gene data show CDR1 as KGHSH and CDR2 as LQKENI.

This clonotype has a count of ten or more. The V call is TRBV27, the J call TRBJ2-7; weak D call: TRBD1 (6 bases). The CDR3 runs to 15 residues. Trimming left V 2 bases short and J 2 bases short, with 13 bases between. The V gene's germline CDR1 is MNHEY and CDR2 SMNVEV (reference sequence). The CDR3 sequence: CASSLKGEWAYEQYF. The CDR3 nucleotides are TGTGCCAGCAGTTTAAAGGGGGAATGGGCCTACGAGCAGTACTTC.

There are a few counts of this clonotype. This chain connects TRBV19 to TRBJ1-5, with 8 positions matching TRBD1. Germline V gene lookup returns CDR1 LNHDA and CDR2 SQIVND (reference sequence). CDR3 length equals 16 residues. J was trimmed by 1 base and V by 3 bases; bases with no gene match: 5. The CDR3 loop is CASSISTGASNQPQHF. In DNA form, the CDR3 reads TGTGCCAGTAGTATTTCGACAGGGGCGAGCAATCAGCCCCAGCATTTT.

This clonotype was observed at least ten times. The chain recombines TRBV7-2 with TRBJ2-2, with 7 bases identical to TRBD2. The CDR3 length is 16 residues. Germline V gene sequence: CDR1 SGHTA, CDR2 FQGNSA. The junction had 9 bases not matched to a gene; V was cut back by 6 bases and J by 2 bases. CDR3 amino acids: CASRPTGTINTGELFF. As DNA, the CDR3 is TGTGCCAGCAGGCCCACCGGGACTATCAACACCGGGGAGCTGTTTTTT.

The chain employs TRBV4-2 and TRBJ1-6, with 9 bases fitting TRBD1. Trimming removed 1 base from V and 9 bases from J; junction bases left unmatched: 7. The CDR3 consists of 16 residues. Germline CDR1 reads LGHNA; CDR2 reads YNFKEQ. Written as DNA, the CDR3 is TGTGCCAGCAGCCAAGTTTACACAGGGGGCGTTTCACCCCTCCACTTT. Translating it yields CASSQVYTGGVSPLHF.

This chain connects TRBV5-1 to TRBJ2-2; D is perhaps TRBD1 (5 bases). Germline CDR1 reads SGHRS; CDR2 reads YFSETQ. V was clipped by 5 bases and J by 0 bases, with 11 bases between them. This CDR3 is built from 15 residues. CDR3 protein: CASRAQVANTGELFF. The CDR3 region has the DNA TGCGCCAGCAGAGCACAGGTTGCGAACACCGGGGAGCTGTTTTTT.

This clonotype has ten or more counts. This chain uses TRBV12-3 or TRBV12-4 with TRBJ1-2; unclear D gene. There are 12 residues in the CDR3. The V end lost 3 bases, the J end lost 2 bases, and 4 bases lay between the germline ends. This CDR3 reads CASSFYNYGYTF. In DNA form, the CDR3 reads TGTGCCAGCAGTTTTTACAACTATGGCTACACCTTC.

This clonotype was seen more than once but under ten times. The chain links TRBV3-1 to TRBJ2-5, with 10 bases that match TRBD2. Germline lookup yields CDR1 LGHDT and CDR2 YNNKEL (reference sequence). CDR3 length equals 16 residues. After removal of 1 base from V and 7 bases from J, the junction contained 9 bases not matched to a gene. CDR3 in DNA: TGTGCCAGCAGCCAAGTCACTAGCGGGGACCGTGGGACCCAGTACTTC. Its translation is CASSQVTSGDRGTQYF.

This clonotype was detected only a few times. The genes are TRBV20-1 and TRBJ1-5; 8 bases match TRBD1. Trimming took 6 bases from V and 7 from J; bases not matched to a gene: 2. The CDR3 is 11 residues long. The germline CDR1 and CDR2 sequences are DFQATT and SNEGSKA (reference sequence). The CDR3 reads CSARTGQPQHF. CDR3 coding DNA: TGCAGTGCGCGGACAGGGCAGCCCCAGCATTTT.

This clonotype was seen many times. The genes are TRBV5-6 and TRBJ2-1, with D maybe TRBD2 (7 bases). CDR3 length: 17 residues. Germline CDR1 reads SGHDT; CDR2 reads YYEEEE. V was shortened by 6 bases and J by 8 bases, with 27 bases between the two germline ends. CDR3 coding DNA: TGTGCCAGCAAATCATGGGGGGCGGGAGTTAGATCGGATGAGCAGTTCTTC. Residues: CASKSWGAGVRSDEQFF.

This clonotype was observed many times. CDR3 nucleotide sequence: TGTGCCAGCAGCCAAGGCACCACCTACGAGCAGTACTTC. Translating gives CASSQGTTYEQYF. The rearrangement links TRBV3-1 to TRBJ2-7; no firm D call. Per the germline V gene, CDR1 is LGHDT and CDR2 is YNNKEL (reference sequence). The CDR3 has 13 amino acids. The V end was cut by 1 base, the J end by 2 bases, with 6 bases between.

The sample holds many counts of this clonotype. The gene calls are TRBV12-3 or TRBV12-4 and TRBJ2-7; 8 bases map to TRBD1. With 1 base clipped from V and 4 bases from J, the junction kept 6 bases outside the gene matches. There are 15 residues in the CDR3. In DNA, the CDR3 is TGTGCCAGCAGTTTAGACCAGGGGGCTCTATACGAGCAGTACTTC. Encoded protein: CASSLDQGALYEQYF.

The table lists this clonotype with many counts. The chain links TRBV6-2 or TRBV6-3 to TRBJ2-7; a weak D match, TRBD2 (6 bases). CDR3 size: 14 residues. Germline assignment: CDR1 MNHEY and CDR2 SVGEGT. V shed 2 bases and J shed 1 base, with 9 bases lying between them. CDR3 nucleotides: TGTGCCAGCAGTTACGGCCGGGGGTCCTACGAGCAGTACTTC. It translates to CASSYGRGSYEQYF.

This clonotype has a count of ten or more. The chain employs TRBV5-1 and TRBJ1-1; no firm D call. Germline V gene data show CDR1 as SGHRS and CDR2 as YFSETQ. The CDR3 spans 12 residues. Trimming took off 2 bases at V and 7 bases at J, with 9 bases between the two ends. CDR3 coding DNA: TGCGCCAGCAGCTTTGGGGTAGGTGAAGCTTTCTTT. This codes for CASSFGVGEAFF.

This clonotype has only a few counts. The rearrangement uses TRBV20-1 and TRBJ2-3; D may correspond to TRBD1 or TRBD2 (5 bases each). Germline V gives CDR1 DFQATT, CDR2 SNEGSKA (reference sequence). CDR3 length: 14 residues. The V end lost 5 bases, the J end lost 5 bases, and 17 bases lay between the germline ends. CDR3: CSASRGGPGDTQYF. CDR3 DNA: TGCAGTGCTTCTCGGGGCGGCCCGGGAGATACGCAGTATTTT.

This clonotype was seen at least ten times. This chain joins TRBV5-4 and TRBJ2-7, with D possibly TRBD1 on 5 matching bases. Germline V gives CDR1 SGHNT, CDR2 YYREEE (reference sequence). This CDR3 has 12 residues. V was cut by 4 bases and J by 3 bases, with 8 bases left in between. The CDR3 coding sequence is TGTGCCAGCAGCCGTCAGGGCTACGAGCAGTACTTC. This sequence encodes CASSRQGYEQYF.

This clonotype was found many times. V is TRBV10-3 and J is TRBJ2-1; a weak D match, TRBD1 (6 bases). The CDR3 is 13 residues long. Deletions cut 6 bases from V and 4 bases from J, with 10 bases between. The germline gives CDR1 ENHRY, CDR2 SYGVKD. CDR3: CAIRSGQYNEQFF. DNA of the CDR3: TGTGCCATCAGATCCGGACAGTACAATGAGCAGTTCTTC.

The chain links TRBV5-4 to TRBJ2-3; no firm D call. This CDR3 has 14 amino acids. The ends were cut back, 4 bases at V and 0 bases at J, with 9 bases in the middle. The V gene's germline CDR1 is SGHNT and CDR2 YYREEE (reference sequence). CDR3 residues: CASSASTSTDTQYF. The CDR3 coding sequence is TGTGCCAGCAGCGCCTCGACTAGCACAGATACGCAGTATTTT.

J is TRBJ1-6 and V is TRBV27; the D is unclear. This CDR3 is 14 amino acids long. The V gene's germline CDR1 is MNHEY and CDR2 SMNVEV (reference sequence). The V and J ends lost 3 bases and 5 bases respectively, with 8 bases between them. The CDR3 here is CASSFRQHNSPLHF. CDR3 nucleotide sequence: TGTGCCAGCAGTTTTAGGCAACATAATTCACCCCTCCACTTT.

Remarks on this clonotype: This may come from a read error, since a much larger clone is one base off. This chain uses TRBV5-1 with TRBJ2-2, with 8 bases lining up with TRBD2. Germline values: CDR1 SGHRS, CDR2 YFSETQ. The CDR3 has 15 residues. The CDR3 sequence is CAGRVLAGGFGELFF. The CDR3 DNA follows: TGCGCCGGCAGAGTGCTTGCGGGAGGATTCGGGGAGCTGTTTTTT.

J is TRBJ1-5 and V is TRBV12-3 or TRBV12-4; D is perhaps TRBD1 (6 bases). The V and J ends lost 3 bases and 7 bases respectively, with 10 bases between them. The CDR3 totals 13 residues. The CDR3 sequence: CASSFAGDQPQHF. For the CDR3, the DNA is TGTGCCAGCAGTTTTGCAGGGGACCAGCCCCAGCATTTT.

This clonotype came up a few times. An end of the junction does not agree with germline; a read error may underlie this. V usage is TRBV7-3 and J usage is TRBJ1-3; possible D gene TRBD1, 6 bases. Germline CDR1 reads SGHTA; CDR2 reads FQGTGA. The CDR3 extends over 17 amino acids. CDR3 bases: TGTGCCAGCAGCTTATGGGCAGGGGTGCACTCTGAAAACACCATATATTTT. Its translation is CASSLWAGVHSENTIYF.

The chain employs TRBV20-1 and TRBJ1-1; 8 nucleotides align to TRBD1. With 5 bases clipped from V and 10 bases from J, the junction kept 15 bases outside the gene matches. CDR1 and CDR2 (germline): DFQATT, SNEGSKA (reference sequence). This CDR3 has 14 residues. CDR3: CSAPNSQGAVAAFF. The CDR3 bases are TGCAGTGCTCCCAACAGTCAGGGGGCGGTTGCAGCTTTCTTT.

This clonotype was seen many times. V is TRBV5-1 and J is TRBJ2-1, with TRBD2 identical over 14 bases. Germline lookup yields CDR1 SGHRS and CDR2 YFSETQ. Losses at the gene ends were 4 bases for V and 9 bases for J; bases not matched to a gene: 6. The CDR3 runs to 15 residues. CDR3 amino acids: CASSLGLAGAGEQFF. The CDR3 region has the DNA TGCGCCAGCAGCCTGGGACTAGCGGGAGCGGGTGAGCAGTTCTTC.

This clonotype has a count of ten or more. The chain is built from TRBV27 and TRBJ1-6; D gene ambiguous. This CDR3 comprises 13 residues. V was cut by 6 bases and J by 6 bases, with 9 bases left in between. CDR1 is MNHEY and CDR2 is SMNVEV in the germline V gene (reference sequence). CDR3 sequence: CASSLTLNSPLHF. CDR3 in DNA: TGTGCCAGCAGCTTAACCCTTAATTCACCCCTCCACTTT.